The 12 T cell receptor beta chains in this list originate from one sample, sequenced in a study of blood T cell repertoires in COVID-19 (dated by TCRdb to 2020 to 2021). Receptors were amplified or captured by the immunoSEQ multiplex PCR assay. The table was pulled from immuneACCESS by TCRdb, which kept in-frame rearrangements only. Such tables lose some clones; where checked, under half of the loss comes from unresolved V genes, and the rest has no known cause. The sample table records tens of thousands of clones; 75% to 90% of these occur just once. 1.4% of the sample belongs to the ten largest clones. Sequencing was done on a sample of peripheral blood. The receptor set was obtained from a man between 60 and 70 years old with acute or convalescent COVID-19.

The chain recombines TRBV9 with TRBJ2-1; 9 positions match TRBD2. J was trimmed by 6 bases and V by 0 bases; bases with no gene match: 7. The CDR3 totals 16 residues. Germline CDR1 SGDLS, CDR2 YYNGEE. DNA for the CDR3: TGTGCCAGCAGCGTAGGTGGTAGCGGGAGTATCAATGAGCAGTTCTTC. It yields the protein CASSVGGSGSINEQFF.

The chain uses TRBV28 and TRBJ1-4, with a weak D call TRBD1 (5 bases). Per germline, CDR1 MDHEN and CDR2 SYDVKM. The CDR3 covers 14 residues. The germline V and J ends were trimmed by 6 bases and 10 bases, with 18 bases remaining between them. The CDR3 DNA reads TGTGCCAGCAGCCCGCCCCCCGGGAGGGGAAAACTGTTTTTT. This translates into CASSPPPGRGKLFF.

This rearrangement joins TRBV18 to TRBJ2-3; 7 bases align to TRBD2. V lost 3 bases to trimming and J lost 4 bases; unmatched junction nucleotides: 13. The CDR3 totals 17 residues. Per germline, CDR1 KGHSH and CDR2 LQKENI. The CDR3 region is CASSPGGSGVVADTQYF. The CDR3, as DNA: TGTGCCAGCTCACCTGGCGGGAGTGGGGTTGTGGCAGATACGCAGTATTTT.

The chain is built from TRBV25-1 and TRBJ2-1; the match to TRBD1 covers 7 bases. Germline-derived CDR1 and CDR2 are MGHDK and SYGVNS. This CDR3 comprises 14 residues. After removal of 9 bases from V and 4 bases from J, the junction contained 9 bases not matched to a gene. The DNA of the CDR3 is TGTGCCAGGGGATGGGACAGAGGATACAATGAGCAGTTCTTC. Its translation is CARGWDRGYNEQFF.

CDR3 amino acids: CASSFILADFSYNEQFF. CDR3 sequence (DNA): TGTGCCAGCAGCTTCATCCTAGCGGACTTCTCCTACAATGAGCAGTTCTTC. This chain uses TRBV5-8 with TRBJ2-1; 7 bases are a match to TRBD2. Germline-derived CDR1 and CDR2 are SGHTS and YDEGEE. There are 17 residues in the CDR3. The junction had 8 bases not matched to a gene; V was cut back by 2 bases and J by 0 bases.

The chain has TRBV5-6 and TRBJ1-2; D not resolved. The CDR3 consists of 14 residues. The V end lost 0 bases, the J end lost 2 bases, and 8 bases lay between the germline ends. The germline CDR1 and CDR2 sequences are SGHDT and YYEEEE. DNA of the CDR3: TGTGCCAGCAGCTTGGCATCGGGGAACTATGGCTACACCTTC. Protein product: CASSLASGNYGYTF.

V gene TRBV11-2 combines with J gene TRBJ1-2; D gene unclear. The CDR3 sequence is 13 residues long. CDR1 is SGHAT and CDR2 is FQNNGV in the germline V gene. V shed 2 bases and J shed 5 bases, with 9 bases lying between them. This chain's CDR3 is CASSLTTNYGYTF. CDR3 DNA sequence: TGTGCCAGCAGCTTAACCACAAATTATGGCTACACCTTC.

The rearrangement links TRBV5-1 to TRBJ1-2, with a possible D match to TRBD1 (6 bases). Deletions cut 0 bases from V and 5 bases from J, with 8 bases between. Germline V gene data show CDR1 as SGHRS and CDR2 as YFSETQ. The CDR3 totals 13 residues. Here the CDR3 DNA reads TGCGCCAGCAGCTTGGAAACAGGGTATGGCTACACCTTC. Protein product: CASSLETGYGYTF. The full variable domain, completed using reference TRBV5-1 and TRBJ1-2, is KAGVTQTPRYLIKTRGQQVTLSCSPISGHRSVSWYQQTPGQGLQFLFEYFSETQRNKGNFPGRFSGRQFSNSRSEMNVSTLELGDSALYLCASSLETGYGYTFGSGTRLTVV.

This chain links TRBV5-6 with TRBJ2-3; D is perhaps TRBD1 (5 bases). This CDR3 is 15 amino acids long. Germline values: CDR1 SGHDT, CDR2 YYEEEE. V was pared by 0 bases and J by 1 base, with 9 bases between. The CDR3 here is CASSLGTGGTDTQYF. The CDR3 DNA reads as TGTGCCAGCAGCTTGGGTACAGGCGGCACAGATACGCAGTATTTT. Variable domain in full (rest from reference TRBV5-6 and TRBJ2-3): DAGVTQSPTHLIKTRGQQVTLRCSPKSGHDTVSWYQQALGQGPQFIFQYYEEEERQRGNFPDRFSGHQFPNYSSELNVNALLLGDSALYLCASSLGTGGTDTQYFGPGTRLTVL.

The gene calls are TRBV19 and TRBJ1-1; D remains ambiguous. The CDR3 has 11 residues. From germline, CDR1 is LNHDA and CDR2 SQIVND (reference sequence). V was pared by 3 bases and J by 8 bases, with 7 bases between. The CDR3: CASSINLEAFF. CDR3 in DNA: TGTGCCAGTAGTATTAACCTAGAAGCTTTCTTT.

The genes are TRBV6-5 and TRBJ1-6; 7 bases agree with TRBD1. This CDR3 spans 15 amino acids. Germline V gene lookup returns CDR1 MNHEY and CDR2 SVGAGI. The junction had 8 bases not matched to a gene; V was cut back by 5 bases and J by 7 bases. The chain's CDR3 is CASSMQTGSNSPLHF. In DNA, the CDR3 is TGTGCCAGCAGTATGCAGACAGGGTCAAATTCACCCCTCCACTTT.

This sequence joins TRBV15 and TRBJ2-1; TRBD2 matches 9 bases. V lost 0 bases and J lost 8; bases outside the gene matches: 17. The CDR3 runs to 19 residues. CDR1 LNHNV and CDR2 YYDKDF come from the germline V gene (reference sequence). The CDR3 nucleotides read TGTGCCACCAGCAGAGAACTATTTAGCGGGGGAGGGCCGTTCGATGAGCAGTTCTTC. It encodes CATSRELFSGGGPFDEQFF.